This passage covers 20 T cell receptor beta chains from one sample sequenced in a study of blood T cells in healthy people across ages. With a J-beta primer mix and a sample-barcoded 5' primer, a second PCR ran about 6 to 11 cycles. TCRdb reprocessed the 5' RACE reads with MiXCR, giving one entry per CDR3 protein. The sample consists of 1.2 million to 1.5 million distinct CDR3 sequences, 59% of them appearing once. Source material: blood. These receptor sequences come from a man aged 18 to 29 in good health.

The chain joins TRBV9 to TRBJ2-7; a possible D gene is TRBD1 (5 bases). The J call is uncertain, as TRBJ2-5 better fits the DNA end. The CDR3 totals 13 residues. CDR1 is SGDLS, CDR2 YYNGEE, per germline. In DNA, the CDR3 is TGTGCCAGCAGCGTACGAGCAGGGGAGACCCAGTACTTC. Its translation: CASSVRAGETQYF.

This clonotype was picked up a small number of times. This rearrangement joins TRBV11-2 to TRBJ2-7, with D uncertain. The CDR3 totals 14 residues. V gave up 4 bases and J gave up 4 bases, with 14 bases separating them. Germline V gene data show CDR1 as SGHAT and CDR2 as FQNNGV. The CDR3 is CASSSPPPPYEQYF. In nucleotides, the CDR3 is TGTGCCAGCAGCTCCCCTCCACCGCCTTACGAGCAGTACTTC.

This clonotype turned up a few times. The rearrangement joins TRBV7-9 to TRBJ2-5; D remains unclear. Germline values: CDR1 SEHNR, CDR2 FQNEAQ (reference sequence). V dropped 0 bases and J dropped 9 bases, with 8 bases sitting between them. This CDR3 comprises 12 residues. CDR3 residues: CASSLALVAQYF. In DNA form, the CDR3 reads TGTGCCAGCAGCTTAGCGCTGGTGGCCCAGTACTTC.

The rearrangement links TRBV7-9 to TRBJ1-2, with no clear D. CDR3 length: 14 residues. V was cut by 2 bases and J by 1 base, with 8 bases left in between. Germline-derived CDR1 and CDR2 are SEHNR and FQNEAQ (reference sequence). The CDR3 protein is CASSLNTHNYGYTF. The DNA for the CDR3 is TGTGCCAGCAGCTTAAACACTCATAACTATGGCTACACCTTC.

This clonotype was detected only a few times. The V call is TRBV12-3 or TRBV12-4, the J call TRBJ2-5; 7 bases align to TRBD2. Trimming took 0 bases from V and 5 from J; bases not matched to a gene: 3. This CDR3 contains 14 residues. CDR3 amino acids: CASSLAAGMETQYF. The CDR3 DNA sequence: TGTGCCAGCAGTTTAGCAGCGGGAATGGAGACCCAGTACTTC.

The V call is TRBV27, the J call TRBJ1-1; 7 positions match TRBD1. The germline gives CDR1 MNHEY, CDR2 SMNVEV (reference sequence). The CDR3 is 13 amino acids. The V and J ends lost 6 bases and 0 bases, in that order; junction bases with no gene match: 1. CDR3 coding DNA: TGTGCCAGCAGGCAGGGGGTGAACACTGAAGCTTTCTTT. It is translated as CASRQGVNTEAFF.

The chain combines TRBV20-1 with TRBJ2-3, with 7 bases aligning to TRBD2. Germline CDR1 and CDR2: DFQATT and SNEGSKA (reference sequence). This CDR3 has 16 amino acids. V lost 5 bases and J lost 5; bases outside the gene matches: 16. The CDR3 sequence is CSACPPGGSGEDTQYF. For the CDR3, the DNA is TGCAGTGCTTGCCCGCCCGGCGGGAGTGGGGAAGATACGCAGTATTTT.

This clonotype has a handful of counts. V gene TRBV7-2 combines with J gene TRBJ2-1, with 12 bases matching TRBD2. The CDR3 spans 14 residues. Germline V gives CDR1 SGHTA, CDR2 FQGNSA. Trimming took 5 bases from V and 8 from J; bases not matched to a gene: 4. The CDR3 is CASSPSGGAHEQFF. The CDR3 nucleotides are TGTGCCAGCAGCCCTAGCGGGGGGGCCCATGAGCAGTTCTTC.

The chain recombines TRBV5-1 with TRBJ2-2; 7 bases match TRBD1. The CDR3 spans 15 residues. The V and J ends lost 4 bases and 5 bases, in that order; junction bases with no gene match: 8. Looked up from germline, CDR1 is SGHRS and CDR2 is YFSETQ. CDR3 amino acids: CASSLTGTATGELFF. In DNA, the CDR3 is TGCGCCAGCAGCCTTACCGGGACAGCTACCGGGGAGCTGTTTTTT. The full variable domain, completed using reference TRBV5-1 and TRBJ2-2, is KAGVTQTPRYLIKTRGQQVTLSCSPISGHRSVSWYQQTPGQGLQFLFEYFSETQRNKGNFPGRFSGRQFSNSRSEMNVSTLELGDSALYLCASSLTGTATGELFFGEGSRLTVL.

This clonotype appeared a few times. V usage is TRBV4-2 and J usage is TRBJ2-1, with 14 bases that match TRBD2. V gave up 3 bases and J gave up 6 bases; unmatched junction bases: 7. Germline CDR1 is LGHNA and CDR2 is YNFKEQ. CDR3 length: 17 amino acids. Here the CDR3 reads CASSHITGLAGVNEQFF. The CDR3 nucleotides read TGTGCCAGCAGCCACATCACGGGACTAGCGGGAGTCAATGAGCAGTTCTTC.

This chain joins TRBV5-8 and TRBJ2-7; 10 positions match TRBD1. The length of the CDR3 is 15 residues. After removal of 7 bases from V and 0 bases from J, the junction contained 7 bases not matched to a gene. From germline, CDR1 is SGHTS and CDR2 YDEGEE. Here the CDR3 DNA reads TGTGCCAGCCCTGGGGACAGGGGTTTCTCCTACGAGCAGTACTTC. Translated, it gives CASPGDRGFSYEQYF.

The chain uses TRBV20-1 and TRBJ1-6; D gene unclear. The germline gives CDR1 DFQATT, CDR2 SNEGSKA (reference sequence). The CDR3 sequence is 13 residues long. V dropped 3 bases and J dropped 10 bases, with 13 bases sitting between them. The CDR3 loop reads CSASPREGSPLHF. The CDR3 bases are TGCAGTGCTAGTCCCCGAGAGGGATCACCCCTCCACTTT.

The J gene is TRBJ2-4, the V gene TRBV11-2; possibly TRBD2 for D (7 bases). Trimming stripped 5 bases from V and 11 bases from J, with 22 bases between. This CDR3 is built from 15 residues. Per the germline V gene, CDR1 is SGHAT and CDR2 is FQNNGV. The CDR3 here is CASSPGSGGGLLQYF. In nucleotides, the CDR3 is TGTGCCAGCAGCCCAGGTTCTGGCGGGGGCCTCCTTCAGTACTTC.

Here the CDR3 reads CASSLDRSQGQYF. The CDR3 DNA reads as TGTGCCAGCAGCTTAGATCGATCCCAGGGCCAGTACTTC. The chain links TRBV11-2 to TRBJ2-5; D possibly corresponds to TRBD1 (5 bases). This CDR3 contains 13 residues. The germline V and J ends were trimmed by 0 bases and 10 bases, with 12 bases remaining between them. Germline V gene data show CDR1 as SGHAT and CDR2 as FQNNGV.

The V and J genes are TRBV7-2 and TRBJ1-2, with D possibly matching TRBD1 (5 bases). Germline CDR1 and CDR2: SGHTA and FQGNSA. The CDR3 consists of 16 residues. Trimming shortened V by 1 base and J by 7 bases, and 19 bases separated the two germline ends. The CDR3: CASSLGFWDPRVGYTF. The CDR3 nucleotides are TGTGCCAGCAGCTTAGGTTTCTGGGACCCCCGGGTTGGCTACACCTTC.

As regards this clonotype: One end of the junction does not line up with germline, which may come from a read error. This CDR3 is CARRSTGNGQFF. CDR3 bases: TGTGCCAGGAGGTCCACTGGCAATGGGCAGTTCTTC. The chain employs TRBV2 and TRBJ2-1; D is uncertain. Germline V lookup: CDR1 SNHLY, CDR2 FYNNEI. The CDR3 sequence is 12 residues long.

The CDR3 loop is CSARYRSDTVYEQYF. The CDR3 region has the DNA TGCAGTGCTAGATATCGCTCGGACACGGTGTACGAGCAGTACTTC. The chain is built from TRBV20-1 and TRBJ2-7, with D possibly being TRBD1 (5 bases). Trimming left V 2 bases short and J 4 bases short, with 18 bases between. The CDR3 has 15 amino acids. Germline V gives CDR1 DFQATT, CDR2 SNEGSKA (reference sequence).

This sequence joins TRBV4-2 and TRBJ2-7; 8 bases match TRBD1. The CDR3 is 15 residues long. CDR1 LGHNA and CDR2 YNFKEQ come from the germline V gene. Unmatched junction bases numbered 8, after V lost 2 bases and J lost 5 bases. CDR3 sequence reads: CASSQFLTGENEQYF. The DNA for the CDR3 is TGTGCCAGCAGCCAATTCTTGACAGGGGAAAACGAGCAGTACTTC.

This clonotype was counted a few times. V gene TRBV4-3 combines with J gene TRBJ2-7; the D is unclear. The CDR3 runs 13 residues. Per germline, CDR1 LGHNA and CDR2 YSLEER. V dropped 0 bases and J dropped 6 bases, with 9 bases sitting between them. The CDR3 sequence is CASSQDVLSEQYF. CDR3 DNA sequence: TGCGCCAGCAGCCAAGATGTCCTTAGCGAGCAGTACTTC.

A few counts support this clonotype. The CDR3 DNA follows: TGTGCCAGCAGTGAGGTGGGGCTAGCGGAACGGAATGTGGTTCAGTACTTC. Translating gives CASSEVGLAERNVVQYF. The chain carries TRBV25-1 and TRBJ2-4, with TRBD2 matching over 7 bases. Germline CDR1 is MGHDK and CDR2 is SYGVNS. This CDR3 has 17 residues. The V and J ends lost 3 bases and 11 bases, in that order; junction bases with no gene match: 19. Full variable domain (missing parts from reference TRBV25-1 and TRBJ2-4): EADIYQTPRYLVIGTGKKITLECSQTMGHDKMYWYQQDPGMELHLIHYSYGVNSTEKGDLSSESTVSRIRTEHFPLTLESARPSHTSQYLCASSEVGLAERNVVQYFGAGTRLSVL.